The next 9 T cell receptor beta chains were all read from a single sample in a study of metastatic and nonmetastatic thyroid tumors (dated by TCRdb to 2018 to 2021). No treatment had been received by any patient before thyroid surgery. Libraries were made using PCR. TCRdb records Illumina HiSeq 4000 as the sequencer. TCRdb handled the public reads itself, with Q25 trimming in fastp and clone calling in MiXCR, and kept productive beta chains. In this sample the table shows under 30,000 clones, roughly 15% of which occur a single time. 6% to 7% of the sample is held by the ten biggest clonotypes. Sequencing input: blood. The source is a male donor with papillary thyroid cancer or a benign thyroid nodule (not recorded which). Some clones in this sample may be carry-over from other donors' samples.

Judged by abundance, this clone is medium-sized. The CDR3 here is CASSRRLENEQFF. The CDR3 bases are TGTGCCAGCAGCCGTAGACTAGAGAATGAGCAGTTCTTC. This sequence joins TRBV11-3 and TRBJ2-1, with D perhaps matching TRBD2 (6 bases). Trimming stripped 5 bases from V and 7 bases from J, with 12 bases between. Germline values: CDR1 SGHNT, CDR2 YENEEA. There are 13 residues in the CDR3.

This clone was found many times. The chain recombines TRBV6-1 with TRBJ1-2; maybe TRBD1 (5 bases). Germline V CDR1 and CDR2: MNHNS, SASEGT. The germline V and J ends were trimmed by 4 bases and 7 bases, with 13 bases remaining between them. CDR3 length equals 13 residues. CDR3 nucleotides: TGTGCCAGCAGTGCCGGGACTTTTTTTGGCTACACCTTC. It specifies CASSAGTFFGYTF.

The chain couples TRBV20-1 to TRBJ2-7; 9 bases agree with TRBD2. Looked up from germline, CDR1 is DFQATT and CDR2 is SNEGSKA (reference sequence). J gave up 0 bases and V 5 bases, and 5 bases lay outside the gene matches. CDR3 length: 14 residues. CDR3 sequence reads: CSAPLAGYSYEQYF. As DNA, the CDR3 is TGCAGTGCTCCTCTAGCGGGATACTCCTACGAGCAGTACTTC.

This clone was recorded a few times. The chain combines TRBV19 with TRBJ1-2; 7 nucleotides agree with TRBD1. The V and J ends lost 6 bases and 10 bases, in that order; junction bases with no gene match: 11. CDR1 LNHDA and CDR2 SQIVND come from the germline V gene (reference sequence). This CDR3 contains 13 residues. CDR3 region: CASRDRSHRDYTF. The CDR3 DNA sequence: TGTGCCAGTAGGGACAGGAGCCATCGGGACTACACCTTC.

This clone was seen many times. The rearrangement joins TRBV4-1 to TRBJ2-7; 7 bases are a match to TRBD2. Germline-derived CDR1 and CDR2 are MGHRA and YSYEKL. The CDR3 contains 17 residues. Trimming at V came to 3 bases and at J to 0 bases, leaving 11 bases not matched to a gene. The CDR3 loop reads CASSHKRGEGTSYEQYF. Here the CDR3 DNA reads TGCGCCAGCAGCCATAAGCGCGGGGAGGGGACCTCCTACGAGCAGTACTTC.

As regards this clone: A single base separates this from a much larger clone, so it may be a read error. Other DNA sequences in the same sample also yield this CDR3. The CDR3 nucleotides are TGTGCCAGCAGCCCGGGGTGGACTGAGGCTTTCTTT. Protein sequence: CASSPGWTEAFF. The genes are TRBV5-4 and TRBJ1-1, with D unresolved. The CDR3 is 12 amino acids. Germline V gene lookup returns CDR1 SGHNT and CDR2 YYREEE (reference sequence).

This clone was recorded a few times. The chain employs TRBV5-8 and TRBJ2-7; D uncertain. The CDR3 has 13 residues. Per the germline V gene, CDR1 is SGHTS and CDR2 is YDEGEE. The CDR3 reads CASSLRTDYEQYV. The CDR3 DNA sequence: TGCGCCAGCAGCTTGCGTACCGACTACGAGCAGTACGTC.

This clone has a count of ten or more. This chain joins TRBV5-5 and TRBJ1-5; possible D gene TRBD1, 5 bases. This CDR3 spans 16 amino acids. Trimming shortened V by 1 base and J by 7 bases, and 18 bases separated the two germline ends. In germline, CDR1 is SGHKS, CDR2 YYEKEE (reference sequence). CDR3 in DNA: TGTGCCAGCAGCTTGCAAACCGGGGGGTGGGGACAGCCCCAGCATTTT. Protein: CASSLQTGGWGQPQHF.

This clone appeared many times. This sequence joins TRBV7-9 and TRBJ2-7; D is unresolved. CDR3 size: 13 residues. In germline, CDR1 is SEHNR, CDR2 FQNEAQ (reference sequence). Trimming shortened V by 5 bases and J by 0 bases, and 8 bases separated the two germline ends. This chain's CDR3 is CASSLLGSYEQYF. The CDR3 DNA sequence: TGTGCCAGCAGCCTCCTCGGCTCCTACGAGCAGTACTTC.